This TCR beta chain was sequenced during a study of metastatic and nonmetastatic thyroid tumors. The wider study: Repertoires were compared across blood and tumor or nodule tissue from malignant and benign thyroid patients. Study-wide points: The reported finding was significantly higher TCR beta diversity in malignant thyroid tumors relative to benign nodules, in blood and tumor.

Prior to thyroid surgery, none of the patients had received any treatment. CDR1 is MDHEN and CDR2 is SYDVKM in the germline V gene. CDR3 size: 14 residues. Unmatched junction bases numbered 4, after V lost 2 bases and J lost 7 bases. This clone was seen ten or more times. The antigen is unknown. Original processing methods: Differences in CDR3 between clinicopathological groups were drawn on to build a classifier intended to discriminate distant-metastatic papillary thyroid cancer patients. TCRdb reassembled clones from the PCR reads with MiXCR. It is TCRdb's table, rather than the study itself, that gives the V and J calls and clone size. Altogether around 26,000 clones are present, roughly 23% being singletons, with the ten largest covering 6% to 9.5%.

Sequencing was carried out using blood. The chain is built from TRBV28 and TRBJ1-4; 7 nucleotides line up with TRBD1. The TCR originated in a female donor with papillary thyroid cancer or a benign thyroid nodule (not recorded which). Some clones in this sample may be carry-over from other donors' samples. The chain's CDR3 is CASSLRGLAEKLFF. The CDR3 DNA follows: TGTGCCAGCAGTTTAAGGGGGCTCGCTGAAAAACTGTTTTTT.